A selection of T cell receptor beta chains follows, all from one sample in a study of blood T cell repertoires in COVID-19. Generated by immunoSEQ multiplex PCR, the TCRdb table keeps only in-frame clones and is missing some. The repertoire holds around 370,000 clones, with about 90% as singletons. Sequenced material: peripheral blood. Receptors originate from a woman aged 18-35 years who had recovered from COVID-19. The CDR3 runs from the conserved cysteine through the conserved F or W. A D gene is named only where the DNA matches it firmly. Clone size is stated in some rows and not others, as once, few, many or a class when expanded.

J	D	V	size	DNA	CDR3
TRBJ2-5	TRBD1	TRBV10-3	NA	TGTGCCATCAGTGAACGACAGGGACAAGAGACCCAGTACTTC	CAISERQGQETQYF
TRBJ1-5	NA	TRBV28	NA	TGTGCCAGCACCCCCTCGGGAAATAGCAATCAGCCCCAGCATTTT	CASTPSGNSNQPQHF
TRBJ2-3	TRBD1	TRBV19	NA	TGTGCCAGTAGTATCGCTTTACAGGGGGGCACAGATACGCAGTATTTT	CASSIALQGGTDTQYF
TRBJ2-3	TRBD1	TRBV27	NA	TGTGCCAGCAGTACGCTCGGGACAGGGGGAGACACAGATACGCAGTATTTT	CASSTLGTGGDTDTQYF
TRBJ2-5	TRBD2	TRBV10-2	NA	TGCGCCAGCAGCGGACTAGCGGGGAGAGAGACCCAGTACTTC	CASSGLAGRETQYF
TRBJ2-3	TRBD1	TRBV10-3	NA	TGTGCCATCAGTGGAGCCGGGACAGGACACACAGATACGCAGTATTTT	CAISGAGTGHTDTQYF
TRBJ1-4	TRBD1	TRBV2	NA	TGTGCCAGCTGGGGAACCGGGACAGGGCTGAATAATGAAAAACTGTTTTTT	CASWGTGTGLNNEKLFF
TRBJ1-2	TRBD1	TRBV3-1/TRBV3-2	NA	TGTGCCAGCAGTTGGGGACAGGGTACGGGCTACACCTTC	CASSWGQGTGYTF
TRBJ1-6	NA	TRBV11-3	NA	TGTGCCAGCAGCTTAGGAAGGGGAGGCAATTCACCCCTCCACTTT	CASSLGRGGNSPLHF
TRBJ2-5	NA	TRBV11-3	NA	TGTGCCAGCAGCTCGGGGTCACCTGGGGAGACCCAGTACTTC	CASSSGSPGETQYF
TRBJ2-2	TRBD1	TRBV12-5	NA	TGTGCTAGTGGTTTATCCCCGGACAGGGCGAACACCGGGGAGCTGTTTTTT	CASGLSPDRANTGELFF
TRBJ1-2	NA	TRBV4-3	NA	TGCGCCAGCAGCCAAGATTACAGGATGAACTATGGCTACACCTTC	CASSQDYRMNYGYTF
TRBJ1-5	NA	TRBV18	NA	TGTGCCAGCTCACAGGAACAGGGAGTCGGCAATCAGCCCCAGCATTTT	CASSQEQGVGNQPQHF
TRBJ2-1	TRBD2	TRBV16	NA	TGTGCCAGCAGCCCCTTGGGACTAGCGGCCCGGGAGCAGTTCTTC	CASSPLGLAAREQFF
TRBJ2-1	TRBD2	TRBV5-1	NA	TGCGCCAGCAGCTTCTCGGCGGGAGCTTTTACGGATGAGCAGTTCTTC	CASSFSAGAFTDEQFF
TRBJ2-5	NA	TRBV5-1	NA	TGCGCCAGCAGCTCGACAGAAACCGATTATAGCCAAGAGACCCAGTACTTC	CASSSTETDYSQETQYF
TRBJ1-6	NA	TRBV27	NA	TGTGCCAGCAGTCCTCGGGGGGGGAGTTCACCCCTCCACTTT	CASSPRGGSSPLHF
TRBJ2-3	NA	TRBV4-3	NA	TGCGCCAGCAGCCAAGGGGGAGGCAGAAGGCTGGGTACGCAGTATTTT	CASSQGGGRRLGTQYF
TRBJ2-3	NA	TRBV7-6	NA	TGTGCCAGCAGCGTGATAGCGGTTAGCACAGATACGCAGTATTTT	CASSVIAVSTDTQYF
TRBJ2-3	NA	TRBV6-2/TRBV6-3	once	TGTGCCAGCAGTTCTTACCTAAACACAGATACGCAGTATTTT	CASSSYLNTDTQYF
TRBJ2-3	TRBD2	TRBV7-9	once	TGTGCCATAAGGACTAGCGGGGCCACAACAGATACGCAGTATTTT	CAIRTSGATTDTQYF
TRBJ1-5	TRBD1	TRBV6-2/TRBV6-3	once	TGTGCCAGCAGTCAACAGGGGGCTCTCGGCGGCAATCAGCCCCAGCATTTT	CASSQQGALGGNQPQHF
TRBJ1-1	NA	TRBV12-3/TRBV12-4	NA	TGTGCCAGCAGCCCGGACACTTTCAACGAAGCTTTCTTT	CASSPDTFNEAFF
TRBJ2-3	NA	TRBV29-1	NA	TGCAGCGCCCGACAGGCAGATACGCAGTATTTT	CSARQADTQYF